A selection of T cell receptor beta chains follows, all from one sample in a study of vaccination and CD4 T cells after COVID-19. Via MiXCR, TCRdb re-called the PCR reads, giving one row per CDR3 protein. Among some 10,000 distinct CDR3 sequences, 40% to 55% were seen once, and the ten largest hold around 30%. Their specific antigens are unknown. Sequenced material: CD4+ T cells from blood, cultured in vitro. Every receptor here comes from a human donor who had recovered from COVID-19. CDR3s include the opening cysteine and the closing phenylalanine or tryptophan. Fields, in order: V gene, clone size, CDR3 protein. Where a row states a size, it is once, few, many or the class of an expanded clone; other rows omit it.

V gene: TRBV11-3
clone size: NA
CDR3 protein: CASSPQGNTGELFF

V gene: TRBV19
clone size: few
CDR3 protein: CASRTGQVDNEKLFF

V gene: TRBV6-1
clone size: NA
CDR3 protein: CASSPYGQGTDTQYF

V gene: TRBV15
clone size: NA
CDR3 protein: CATSRAAGTGIGYTF

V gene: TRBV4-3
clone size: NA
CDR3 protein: CASSPGQGSYEQYF

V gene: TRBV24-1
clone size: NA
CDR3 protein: CATGDRRTDTQYF

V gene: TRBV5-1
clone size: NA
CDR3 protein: CASSLEGQGLGKLFF

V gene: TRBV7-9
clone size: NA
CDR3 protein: CASSLEERGGYTF

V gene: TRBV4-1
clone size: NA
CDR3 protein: CASRRGGVADEQFF

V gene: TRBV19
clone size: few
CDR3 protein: CASTRGVGSNTGELFF

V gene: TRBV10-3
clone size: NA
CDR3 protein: CAISEGTGELFF